This is a list of T cell receptor beta chains from one sample in a study of PD-1 blockade in mismatch repair-deficient tumors. Clones were read by immunoSEQ multiplex PCR, and TCRdb kept only the in-frame ones, dropping some. The sample has some 130,000 clones, 85% to 90% seen once; the top ten hold approximately 12%. Material: peripheral blood, obtained approximately 72 weeks after starting pembrolizumab. The source is an adult with mismatch repair-deficient cancer. CDR3s include the opening cysteine and the closing phenylalanine or tryptophan. The D gene is left open where the match is weak.

TRBD2 TRBJ2-7 TRBV6-1 CASSEKFTGGLYEQYF TGTGCCAGCAGTGAAAAGTTTACGGGAGGGCTTTACGAGCAGTACTTC
TRBD2 TRBJ2-7 TRBV4-3 CASSHQLADNYEQYF TGCGCCAGCAGCCATCAGCTAGCGGATAACTACGAGCAGTACTTC
TRBD2 TRBJ2-1 TRBV5-4 CATRPGLAGTNEQFF TGTGCCACCCGGCCCGGACTAGCGGGAACAAATGAGCAGTTCTTC
. TRBJ1-3 TRBV7-6 CASSWDGTGDTIYF TGTGCCAGCAGCTGGGACGGGACCGGAGACACCATATATTTT
TRBD2 TRBJ2-3 TRBV6-1 CASSDQRGSTDTQYF TGTGCCAGCAGTGATCAGCGGGGGAGCACAGATACGCAGTATTTT
. TRBJ1-2 TRBV6-1 CASRPTGVDGYTF TGTGCCAGCAGACCGACGGGGGTGGATGGCTACACCTTC
TRBD1 TRBJ1-1 TRBV4-3 CASSQEWADRDTEAFF TGCGCCAGCAGCCAAGAATGGGCGGACAGGGACACTGAAGCTTTCTTT
. TRBJ2-7 TRBV6-6 CASRPYTNEQYF TGTGCCAGCAGACCCTATACCAACGAGCAGTACTTC
. TRBJ2-2 TRBV6-6 CASSYVASNTGELFF TGTGCCAGCAGTTACGTAGCTTCGAACACCGGGGAGCTGTTTTTT
. TRBJ2-7 TRBV6-6 CASSYRAFMDEQYF TGTGCCAGCAGTTATCGGGCGTTTATGGACGAGCAGTACTTC
. TRBJ1-5 TRBV28 CASSPSGQSNQPQHF TGTGCCAGCAGTCCGTCGGGACAAAGCAATCAGCCCCAGCATTTT
TRBD2 TRBJ2-1 TRBV7-2 CASSLYASGRKHEQFF TGTGCCAGCAGCTTATACGCTAGCGGGAGGAAGCATGAGCAGTTCTTC
TRBD1 TRBJ2-5 TRBV5-1 CASSSGQGETQYF TGCGCCAGCAGCTCGGGACAGGGAGAGACCCAGTACTTC
. TRBJ2-1 TRBV7-8 CASSLAPTGYNEQFF TGTGCCAGCAGCTTAGCGCCGACAGGTTACAATGAGCAGTTCTTC